The 22 T cell receptor beta chains below come from one sample, sequenced in a study of control samples from healthy donors and cancer patients. Clones were sequenced by immunoSEQ multiplex PCR, and TCRdb holds only the in-frame ones, with some missing. The sample carries approximately 26,000 clones, approximately 91% recorded once. Specimen: PBMCs. These receptors all stem from a man aged 50 to 59 with lung cancer.

The chain uses TRBV28 and TRBJ1-2, with 8 bases identical to TRBD1. Germline trimming cut 5 bases from V and 4 bases from J; bases unmatched to any gene: 12. CDR3 size: 16 residues. Germline V gene lookup returns CDR1 MDHEN and CDR2 SYDVKM. The CDR3 nucleotides are TGTGCCAGCAGTACCCCCGGACAGGGACAACCCTATGGCTACACCTTC. Protein: CASSTPGQGQPYGYTF.

This chain uses TRBV3-1 (or the pseudogene TRBV3-2) with TRBJ2-7; D is perhaps TRBD1 (6 bases). With 6 bases removed from V and 2 bases from J, the gap between germline ends came to 26 bases. Germline-derived CDR1 and CDR2 are LGHDT and YNNKEL (reference sequence). The CDR3 covers 18 residues. The CDR3 loop is CASSGSGAWSFLTYEQYF. In DNA, the CDR3 is TGTGCCAGCAGTGGATCAGGGGCTTGGTCATTCCTCACCTACGAGCAGTACTTC.

The CDR3 DNA follows: TGTGCCAGCAGTGGCCAGACAGGGAGAGCCCCCTATGGCTACACCTTC. It translates to CASSGQTGRAPYGYTF. The chain joins TRBV6-1 to TRBJ1-2; 7 nucleotides match TRBD1. Per germline, CDR1 MNHNS and CDR2 SASEGT. Trimming cost V 4 bases and J 4 bases; bases outside gene matches: 12. CDR3 length: 16 amino acids.

Notes on this clone: At one end, the junction sequence differs from germline, possibly due to a read error. The chain recombines TRBV6-1 with TRBJ2-1; possible D gene TRBD2, 5 bases. The CDR3 sequence is 15 residues long. Germline V gene sequence: CDR1 MNHNS, CDR2 SASEGT. In DNA form, the CDR3 reads TGTGCCAGCAGGGAAGGAGGTGCCCCCTACAATGAGCAGTTCTTC. This translates into CASREGGAPYNEQFF.

J is TRBJ1-1 and V is TRBV5-6; D unclear. This CDR3 contains 15 residues. V was shortened by 5 bases and J by 1 base, with 15 bases between the two germline ends. The germline gives CDR1 SGHDT, CDR2 YYEEEE. CDR3 sequence reads: CASSLFGLWNTEAFF. Here the CDR3 DNA reads TGTGCCAGCAGTCTCTTCGGCCTCTGGAACACTGAAGCTTTCTTT. The full variable domain, completed using reference TRBV5-6 and TRBJ1-1, is DAGVTQSPTHLIKTRGQQVTLRCSPKSGHDTVSWYQQALGQGPQFIFQYYEEEERQRGNFPDRFSGHQFPNYSSELNVNALLLGDSALYLCASSLFGLWNTEAFFGQGTRLTVV.

The rearrangement uses TRBV2 and TRBJ2-7; D is possibly TRBD2 (6 bases). Germline V gene lookup returns CDR1 SNHLY and CDR2 FYNNEI. CDR3 length equals 12 residues. V shed 6 bases and J shed 9 bases, with 15 bases lying between them. The CDR3 region has the DNA TGTGCCAGCAGGGAGGGGCAGCATGGGCAGTACTTC. Its translation: CASREGQHGQYF.

This rearrangement joins TRBV7-3 to TRBJ2-2, with D maybe TRBD1 (6 bases). CDR1 is SGHTA, CDR2 FQGTGA, per germline. The CDR3 loop spans 15 amino acids. V lost 5 bases to trimming and J lost 4 bases, with 14 bases between them. This CDR3 is CASSPTGPSTGELFF. For the CDR3, the DNA is TGTGCCAGCAGCCCGACAGGTCCCTCCACCGGGGAGCTGTTTTTT.

The V and J genes are TRBV4-3 and TRBJ2-1; 9 nucleotides agree with TRBD2. Germline V gene sequence: CDR1 LGHNA, CDR2 YSLEER. The trim removed 1 base at V and 4 bases at J, leaving 11 bases unmatched. This CDR3 is built from 18 residues. CDR3 residues: CASSQGGEQRGVYNEQFF. CDR3 DNA sequence: TGCGCCAGCAGCCAAGGGGGTGAACAGCGGGGGGTATACAATGAGCAGTTCTTC.

The rearrangement uses TRBV6-2 or TRBV6-3 and TRBJ2-5; TRBD2 matches at 9 bases. Trimming took 2 bases from V and 7 from J; bases not matched to a gene: 11. The CDR3 loop spans 16 amino acids. CDR1 is MNHEY, CDR2 SVGEGT, per germline. The CDR3 sequence is CASSYPSSGVVRTQYF. DNA for the CDR3: TGTGCCAGCAGTTACCCTTCTAGCGGGGTAGTGAGGACCCAGTACTTC.

This chain uses TRBV7-9 with TRBJ2-1; D could derive from TRBD1 or TRBD2 (5 bases each). Germline V gene data show CDR1 as SEHNR and CDR2 as FQNEAQ (reference sequence). This CDR3 has 12 amino acids. Trimming removed 0 bases at V and 10 bases at J, with 7 bases between. CDR3 bases: TGTGCCAGCAGCTTAGCTGAGGGGGAGCAGTTCTTC. Translated, it gives CASSLAEGEQFF.

The J gene is TRBJ2-7, the V gene TRBV7-8, with TRBD1 identical over 7 bases. This CDR3 is built from 16 residues. Germline loops: CDR1 SGHVS, CDR2 FQNEAQ. V shed 4 bases and J 6 bases; nucleotides not matched to a gene: 15. CDR3 nucleotide sequence: TGTGCCAGCAGCTACAGGGGAACTAGGTCCTCGCGCGAGCAGTACTTC. Its protein is CASSYRGTRSSREQYF. Drawing the rest from reference TRBV7-8 and TRBJ2-7, the complete variable domain is GAGVSQSPRYKVAKRGQDVALRCDPISGHVSLFWYQQALGQGPEFLTYFQNEAQLDKSGLPSDRFFAERPEGSVSTLKIQRTQQEDSAVYLCASSYRGTRSSREQYFGPGTRLTVT.

The CDR3 is CASSSTGGVDIQYF. The CDR3 nucleotides are TGTGCCAGCAGCTCCACAGGGGGTGTGGACATTCAGTACTTC. The chain joins TRBV7-2 to TRBJ2-4; 8 bases are a match to TRBD1. V shed 4 bases and J 8 bases; nucleotides not matched to a gene: 7. Germline V lookup: CDR1 SGHTA, CDR2 FQGNSA. The CDR3 extends over 14 amino acids. The full variable domain, rest sourced from reference TRBV7-2 and TRBJ2-4, is GAGVSQSPSNKVTEKGKDVELRCDPISGHTALYWYRQSLGQGLEFLIYFQGNSAPDKSGLPSDRFSAERTGGSVSTLTIQRTQQEDSAVYLCASSSTGGVDIQYFGAGTRLSVL.

The rearrangement joins TRBV18 to TRBJ1-6; 7 bases are a match to TRBD1. With 2 bases clipped from V and 8 bases from J, the junction kept 0 bases outside the gene matches. The germline V gene encodes CDR1 KGHSH and CDR2 LQKENI. This CDR3 has 13 amino acids. CDR3 in amino acids: CASSPTGDSPLHF. The CDR3 DNA sequence: TGTGCCAGCTCACCAACAGGGGATTCACCCCTCCACTTT.

This clone was counted a single time. This sequence joins TRBV6-2 or TRBV6-3 and TRBJ1-2; D gene uncertain. This CDR3 contains 11 residues. Germline V gene data show CDR1 as MNHEY and CDR2 as SVGEGT. Trimming pared 6 bases from V and 7 bases from J, leaving 9 bases between. The CDR3: CASSLYGGYTF. Here the CDR3 DNA reads TGTGCCAGCAGCCTTTACGGTGGCTACACCTTC.

CDR3 sequence (DNA): TGTGCTAGTGGCCCCCAGCCAGCGGGGGGAGTTCGGGCGTTCTTC. It translates to CASGPQPAGGVRAFF. J is TRBJ2-1 and V is TRBV12-5; TRBD2 matches 9 bases. The junction had 18 bases not matched to a gene; V was cut back by 6 bases and J by 15 bases. This CDR3 has 15 amino acids. Germline loops: CDR1 LGHNT, CDR2 FRNRAP.

The CDR3 reads CASSSQGYTGELFF. Here the CDR3 DNA reads TGTGCCAGCAGCTCACAGGGGTACACCGGGGAGCTGTTTTTT. This chain uses TRBV9 with TRBJ2-2; TRBD1 agrees at 7 bases. CDR3 length: 14 amino acids. After removal of 4 bases from V and 3 bases from J, the junction contained 3 bases not matched to a gene. Germline loops: CDR1 SGDLS, CDR2 YYNGEE.

The chain recombines TRBV30 with TRBJ1-4; a weak D match, TRBD1 (5 bases). CDR3 length: 13 residues. V lost 6 bases, J lost 3 bases, and 11 bases lay in between. Germline CDR1 and CDR2: GTSNPN and SVGIG (reference sequence). The CDR3: CACKGDSNEKLFF. The CDR3 region has the DNA TGTGCCTGTAAAGGGGATTCTAATGAAAAACTGTTTTTT.

This chain joins TRBV28 and TRBJ1-6, with 9 bases lining up with TRBD1. Losses at the gene ends were 1 base for V and 6 bases for J; bases not matched to a gene: 4. Germline CDR1 is MDHEN and CDR2 is SYDVKM. This CDR3 region has 16 residues. The CDR3, as DNA: TGTGCCAGCAGTTTATTGTTGGGACAGGGTAATTCACCCCTCCACTTT. Translation gives CASSLLLGQGNSPLHF.

The chain has TRBV7-2 and TRBJ1-1; tentatively, D is TRBD1 (5 bases). V was clipped by 5 bases and J by 3 bases, with 16 bases between them. This CDR3 spans 15 amino acids. Germline CDR1 SGHTA, CDR2 FQGNSA. Here the CDR3 reads CASSPTRGLDTEAFF. The CDR3 DNA sequence: TGTGCCAGCAGCCCCACCCGGGGGTTGGACACTGAAGCTTTCTTT. Full variable domain (missing parts from reference TRBV7-2 and TRBJ1-1): GAGVSQSPSNKVTEKGKDVELRCDPISGHTALYWYRQSLGQGLEFLIYFQGNSAPDKSGLPSDRFSAERTGGSVSTLTIQRTQQEDSAVYLCASSPTRGLDTEAFFGQGTRLTVV.

The gene calls are TRBV7-9 and TRBJ2-7; tentatively, D is TRBD1 or TRBD2 (6 bases each). Deletions cut 6 bases from V and 9 bases from J, with 15 bases between. The length of the CDR3 is 12 residues. The germline V gene encodes CDR1 SEHNR and CDR2 FQNEAQ (reference sequence). CDR3 region: CASRDFGGLQYF. The CDR3 coding sequence is TGTGCCAGCAGGGATTTCGGGGGCTTGCAGTACTTC.

The chain is built from TRBV7-9 and TRBJ2-1, with a weak D call TRBD2 (7 bases). The germline CDR1 and CDR2 sequences are SEHNR and FQNEAQ (reference sequence). V lost 2 bases to trimming and J lost 6 bases, with 14 bases between them. The CDR3 is 15 residues long. The CDR3 sequence is CASSLLWGGLNEQFF. For the CDR3, the DNA is TGTGCCAGCAGCTTATTATGGGGGGGCCTCAATGAGCAGTTCTTC. Based on the CDR3 plus reference TRBV7-9 and TRBJ2-1, the full variable domain is DTGVSQNPRHKITKRGQNVTFRCDPISEHNRLYWYRQTLGQGPEFLTYFQNEAQLEKSRLLSDRFSAERPKGSFSTLEIQRTEQGDSAMYLCASSLLWGGLNEQFFGPGTRLTVL.

V and J are TRBV5-4 and TRBJ2-5; 12 nucleotides match TRBD2. V was clipped by 6 bases and J by 2 bases; unmatched bases: 8. The CDR3 loop spans 16 amino acids. Per germline, CDR1 SGHNT and CDR2 YYREEE (reference sequence). The CDR3 sequence: CASNLAGGPGQETQYF. The CDR3 nucleotides read TGTGCCAGCAATCTAGCGGGGGGGCCCGGGCAAGAGACCCAGTACTTC. The full variable domain, rest sourced from reference TRBV5-4 and TRBJ2-5, is ETGVTQSPTHLIKTRGQQVTLRCSSQSGHNTVSWYQQALGQGPQFIFQYYREEENGRGNFPPRFSGLQFPNYSSELNVNALELDDSALYLCASNLAGGPGQETQYFGPGTRLLVL.